Listed below are T cell receptor beta chains from one sample, sequenced in a study of blood T cell repertoires in COVID-19. Using immunoSEQ multiplex PCR, the repertoire was profiled, and TCRdb retains in-frame clones only, with some absent. The sample lists 65,000 to 90,000 clones, roughly 83% occurring once. Material for sequencing was peripheral blood. The origin of the receptors is a man aged 80 or over with active or convalescent COVID-19. CDR3s include the opening cysteine and the closing phenylalanine or tryptophan. Each record gives: D gene, J gene, clone size, V gene, CDR3 protein, CDR3 DNA. A D gene is named only where the DNA matches it firmly. Where a row states a size, it is once, few, many or the class of an expanded clone; other rows omit it.

d_gene: TRBD1
j_gene: TRBJ1-3
abundance: few
v_gene: TRBV2
CDR3aa: CASSEAGTVSGNTIYF
CDR3nt: TGTGCCAGCAGTGAAGCTGGGACAGTCTCTGGAAACACCATATATTTT

d_gene: NA
j_gene: TRBJ1-2
abundance: NA
v_gene: TRBV6-5
CDR3aa: CASRPTGLYGYTF
CDR3nt: TGTGCCAGCAGACCGACGGGTCTCTATGGCTACACCTTC

d_gene: TRBD1
j_gene: TRBJ2-1
abundance: once
v_gene: TRBV6-5
CDR3aa: CASRETGKNYNEQFF
CDR3nt: TGTGCCAGCAGGGAGACAGGGAAGAACTACAATGAGCAGTTCTTC

d_gene: TRBD1
j_gene: TRBJ2-7
abundance: few
v_gene: TRBV19
CDR3aa: CASSIATGVMHEQYF
CDR3nt: TGTGCCAGTAGTATAGCCACAGGGGTAATGCACGAGCAGTACTTC

d_gene: NA
j_gene: TRBJ2-5
abundance: NA
v_gene: TRBV7-9
CDR3aa: CASSFGNSPAGETQYF
CDR3nt: TGTGCCAGCAGCTTTGGGAACAGTCCTGCGGGGGAGACCCAGTACTTC

d_gene: NA
j_gene: TRBJ1-6
abundance: NA
v_gene: TRBV28
CDR3aa: CASSPGRSYNSPLHF
CDR3nt: TGTGCCAGCAGCCCTGGGCGCTCCTATAATTCACCCCTCCACTTT

d_gene: TRBD1
j_gene: TRBJ2-3
abundance: NA
v_gene: TRBV3-1/TRBV3-2
CDR3aa: CATTGWADTQYF
CDR3nt: TGTGCCACGACAGGGTGGGCAGATACGCAGTATTTT

d_gene: TRBD1
j_gene: TRBJ1-5
abundance: once
v_gene: TRBV4-2
CDR3aa: CASSPRTGRGQPQHF
CDR3nt: TGTGCCAGCAGCCCTAGGACAGGGCGAGGTCAGCCCCAGCATTTT

d_gene: NA
j_gene: TRBJ1-2
abundance: NA
v_gene: TRBV4-3
CDR3aa: CASSQVSGGAYYGYTF
CDR3nt: TGCGCCAGCAGCCAAGTTTCGGGGGGCGCCTACTATGGCTACACCTTC

d_gene: NA
j_gene: TRBJ1-1
abundance: NA
v_gene: TRBV5-1
CDR3aa: CASNPLPGNTEAFF
CDR3nt: TGCGCCAGCAACCCATTACCAGGGAACACTGAAGCTTTCTTT

d_gene: NA
j_gene: TRBJ2-5
abundance: NA
v_gene: TRBV6-4
CDR3aa: CASSENQGGTQYF
CDR3nt: TGTGCCAGCAGTGAGAACCAGGGGGGGACCCAGTACTTC

d_gene: TRBD1
j_gene: TRBJ1-5
abundance: NA
v_gene: TRBV24-1
CDR3aa: CATRAGQINQPQHF
CDR3nt: TGTGCCACCAGGGCGGGACAGATCAATCAGCCCCAGCATTTT

d_gene: TRBD1
j_gene: TRBJ1-1
abundance: NA
v_gene: TRBV5-1
CDR3aa: CASSRDSSNTEAFF
CDR3nt: TGCGCCAGCAGCAGGGACAGTTCGAACACTGAAGCTTTCTTT

d_gene: TRBD1
j_gene: TRBJ2-3
abundance: NA
v_gene: TRBV6-2/TRBV6-3
CDR3aa: CASSFTGGADTQYF
CDR3nt: TGTGCCAGCAGTTTTACAGGGGGCGCAGATACGCAGTATTTT

d_gene: TRBD2
j_gene: TRBJ2-1
abundance: NA
v_gene: TRBV7-2
CDR3aa: CASSLARASGSSRRSEQFF
CDR3nt: TGTGCCAGCAGCTTAGCGCGGGCTAGCGGGAGTTCCCGGCGGAGTGAGCAGTTCTTC

d_gene: NA
j_gene: TRBJ1-1
abundance: NA
v_gene: TRBV5-6
CDR3aa: CASSTHRNTEAFF
CDR3nt: TGTGCCAGCAGCACGCACAGGAACACTGAAGCTTTCTTT

d_gene: TRBD1
j_gene: TRBJ1-2
abundance: NA
v_gene: TRBV27
CDR3aa: CASSFGQGWGYTF
CDR3nt: TGTGCCAGCAGTTTCGGACAGGGGTGGGGCTACACCTTC

d_gene: TRBD1
j_gene: TRBJ2-7
abundance: once
v_gene: TRBV5-6
CDR3aa: CASTAGQGYYEQYF
CDR3nt: TGTGCCAGCACCGCGGGACAGGGTTACTACGAGCAGTACTTC

d_gene: TRBD2
j_gene: TRBJ2-7
abundance: NA
v_gene: TRBV7-2
CDR3aa: CASRPGGSSYEQYF
CDR3nt: TGTGCCAGCCGCCCAGGCGGGAGCTCCTACGAGCAGTACTTC

d_gene: NA
j_gene: TRBJ2-7
abundance: NA
v_gene: TRBV27
CDR3aa: CASSFGSVFNEQYF
CDR3nt: TGTGCCAGCAGTTTCGGTAGCGTTTTTAACGAGCAGTACTTC

d_gene: TRBD2
j_gene: TRBJ2-3
abundance: NA
v_gene: TRBV7-9
CDR3aa: CASRGGNFGTDTQYF
CDR3nt: TGTGCCAGCAGGGGAGGGAACTTCGGAACAGATACGCAGTATTTT

d_gene: NA
j_gene: TRBJ2-7
abundance: NA
v_gene: TRBV5-1
CDR3aa: CASSLALAGQSYEQYF
CDR3nt: TGCGCCAGCAGCTTGGCCCTTGCGGGACAGTCCTACGAGCAGTACTTC

d_gene: NA
j_gene: TRBJ2-1
abundance: NA
v_gene: TRBV5-5
CDR3aa: CASSAGPYNEQFF
CDR3nt: TGTGCCAGCAGCGCGGGTCCTTACAATGAGCAGTTCTTC

d_gene: NA
j_gene: TRBJ2-1
abundance: NA
v_gene: TRBV15
CDR3aa: CATSRPGLPLGDEQFF
CDR3nt: TGTGCCACCAGCAGGCCCGGACTCCCGTTAGGTGATGAGCAGTTCTTC

d_gene: TRBD2
j_gene: TRBJ2-5
abundance: NA
v_gene: TRBV7-9
CDR3aa: CASSSGLAGETQYF
CDR3nt: TGTGCCAGCAGCTCCGGACTAGCGGGGGAGACCCAGTACTTC

d_gene: NA
j_gene: TRBJ1-3
abundance: NA
v_gene: TRBV6-2/TRBV6-3
CDR3aa: CASSYLGISGNTIYF
CDR3nt: TGTGCCAGCAGTTACCTCGGGATCTCTGGAAACACCATATATTTT

d_gene: TRBD1
j_gene: TRBJ2-6
abundance: NA
v_gene: TRBV6-1
CDR3aa: CASSAGTGIGGANVLTF
CDR3nt: TGTGCCAGCAGTGCTGGGACAGGGATAGGTGGGGCCAACGTCCTGACTTTC

d_gene: TRBD1
j_gene: TRBJ1-2
abundance: NA
v_gene: TRBV5-5
CDR3aa: CASSPGQNYGYTF
CDR3nt: TGTGCCAGCAGCCCGGGACAGAACTATGGCTACACCTTC

d_gene: NA
j_gene: TRBJ1-3
abundance: NA
v_gene: TRBV7-9
CDR3aa: CASTKERGNTIYF
CDR3nt: TGTGCCAGCACCAAAGAGAGGGGAAACACCATATATTTT

d_gene: TRBD2
j_gene: TRBJ2-5
abundance: NA
v_gene: TRBV4-1
CDR3aa: CASSQPAGGLETQYF
CDR3nt: TGCGCCAGCAGCCAACCGGCGGGGGGGCTTGAGACCCAGTACTTC

d_gene: TRBD2
j_gene: TRBJ2-2
abundance: NA
v_gene: TRBV6-2/TRBV6-3
CDR3aa: CASSTSGGNTGELFF
CDR3nt: TGTGCCAGCAGTACTAGCGGGGGGAACACCGGGGAGCTGTTTTTT

d_gene: NA
j_gene: TRBJ1-6
abundance: NA
v_gene: TRBV5-1
CDR3aa: CASSLAQGGRSPLHF
CDR3nt: TGCGCCAGCAGCTTGGCCCAGGGAGGACGTTCACCCCTCCACTTT

d_gene: NA
j_gene: TRBJ1-3
abundance: NA
v_gene: TRBV10-3
CDR3aa: CAAGTHTFSGNTIYF
CDR3nt: TGTGCCGCCGGGACACATACTTTCTCTGGAAACACCATATATTTT

d_gene: TRBD1
j_gene: TRBJ1-5
abundance: NA
v_gene: TRBV15
CDR3aa: CATSIQGDQPQHF
CDR3nt: TGTGCCACCAGCATCCAGGGGGATCAGCCCCAGCATTTT

d_gene: NA
j_gene: TRBJ1-2
abundance: NA
v_gene: TRBV10-1
CDR3aa: CASSETANYGYTF
CDR3nt: TGCGCCAGCAGTGAAACAGCTAACTATGGCTACACCTTC

d_gene: TRBD2
j_gene: TRBJ2-1
abundance: NA
v_gene: TRBV4-2
CDR3aa: CASSRGTSHNEQFF
CDR3nt: TGTGCCAGCAGCCGCGGGACTAGTCACAATGAGCAGTTCTTC

d_gene: NA
j_gene: TRBJ1-2
abundance: NA
v_gene: TRBV6-6
CDR3aa: CASSLRGTRTGYGYTF
CDR3nt: TGTGCCAGCAGCCTACGTGGGACAAGAACTGGCTATGGCTACACCTTC

d_gene: TRBD1
j_gene: TRBJ1-5
abundance: few
v_gene: TRBV28
CDR3aa: CASRGQGLSNQPQHF
CDR3nt: TGTGCCAGCAGGGGACAGGGCCTTAGTAATCAGCCCCAGCATTTT

d_gene: TRBD1
j_gene: TRBJ2-2
abundance: few
v_gene: TRBV5-1
CDR3aa: CASTNLDRARPGELFF
CDR3nt: TGCGCCAGCACCAACCTGGACAGGGCGCGGCCCGGGGAGCTGTTTTTT

d_gene: NA
j_gene: TRBJ2-3
abundance: NA
v_gene: TRBV4-3
CDR3aa: CASSQDLGDTQYF
CDR3nt: TGCGCCAGCAGCCAAGATCTAGGAGATACGCAGTATTTT

d_gene: NA
j_gene: TRBJ1-6
abundance: few
v_gene: TRBV2
CDR3aa: CASSGSYNSPLHF
CDR3nt: TGTGCCAGCAGTGGCAGCTATAATTCACCCCTCCACTTT

d_gene: NA
j_gene: TRBJ2-7
abundance: NA
v_gene: TRBV6-2/TRBV6-3
CDR3aa: CASSSSTSYEQYF
CDR3nt: TGTGCCAGCAGTTCTAGCACGTCCTACGAGCAGTACTTC

d_gene: NA
j_gene: TRBJ1-1
abundance: NA
v_gene: TRBV29-1
CDR3aa: CSVAQDLYGTEAFF
CDR3nt: TGCAGCGTGGCCCAGGACTTATATGGCACTGAAGCTTTCTTT

d_gene: TRBD2
j_gene: TRBJ2-7
abundance: NA
v_gene: TRBV4-1
CDR3aa: CASSQGGGRSSYEQYF
CDR3nt: TGCGCCAGCAGCCAAGGTGGCGGGAGGAGCTCCTACGAGCAGTACTTC

d_gene: NA
j_gene: TRBJ1-2
abundance: NA
v_gene: TRBV14
CDR3aa: CASSHSTLYGYTF
CDR3nt: TGTGCCAGCAGCCACTCCACTCTCTATGGCTACACCTTC

d_gene: TRBD1
j_gene: TRBJ1-5
abundance: once
v_gene: TRBV19
CDR3aa: CASSPGGAGGFVQPQHF
CDR3nt: TGTGCCAGTAGTCCCGGAGGGGCAGGGGGTTTTGTACAGCCCCAGCATTTT

d_gene: TRBD1
j_gene: TRBJ2-4
abundance: NA
v_gene: TRBV7-2
CDR3aa: CASSLASGTGKLAKNIQYF
CDR3nt: TGTGCCAGCAGCTTAGCCTCCGGGACAGGCAAACTAGCCAAAAACATTCAGTACTTC

d_gene: NA
j_gene: TRBJ2-1
abundance: once
v_gene: TRBV7-2
CDR3aa: CASSQGLGSSSYNEQFF
CDR3nt: TGTGCCAGCAGCCAGGGGCTGGGATCTAGCTCCTACAATGAGCAGTTCTTC

d_gene: TRBD2
j_gene: TRBJ2-1
abundance: once
v_gene: TRBV4-1
CDR3aa: CASSQDFSGTYNEQFF
CDR3nt: TGCGCCAGCAGCCAAGATTTTAGCGGGACTTACAATGAGCAGTTCTTC

d_gene: TRBD1
j_gene: TRBJ1-3
abundance: once
v_gene: TRBV5-1
CDR3aa: CASRDRDTSGNTIYF
CDR3nt: TGCGCCAGCAGGGACAGGGATACCTCTGGAAACACCATATATTTT

d_gene: NA
j_gene: TRBJ2-7
abundance: few
v_gene: TRBV6-5
CDR3aa: CASSYSSVLEQYF
CDR3nt: TGTGCCAGCAGTTACTCTTCGGTACTCGAGCAGTACTTC

d_gene: TRBD2
j_gene: TRBJ2-1
abundance: NA
v_gene: TRBV19
CDR3aa: CASSIRTSGRNEQFF
CDR3nt: TGTGCCAGTAGTATACGGACTAGCGGGAGGAATGAGCAGTTCTTC

d_gene: NA
j_gene: TRBJ2-2
abundance: NA
v_gene: TRBV5-4
CDR3aa: CASSFGGGTTGELFF
CDR3nt: TGTGCCAGCAGCTTTGGGGGAGGTACCACCGGGGAGCTGTTTTTT